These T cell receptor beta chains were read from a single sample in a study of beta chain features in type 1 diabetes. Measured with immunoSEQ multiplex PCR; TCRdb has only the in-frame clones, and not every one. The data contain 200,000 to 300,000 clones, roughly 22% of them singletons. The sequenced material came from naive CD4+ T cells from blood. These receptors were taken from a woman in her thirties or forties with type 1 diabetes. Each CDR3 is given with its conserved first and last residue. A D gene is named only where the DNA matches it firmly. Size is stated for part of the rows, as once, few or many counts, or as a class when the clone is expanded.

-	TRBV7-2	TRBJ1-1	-	CASSLWGENTEAFF	TGTGCCAGCAGCTTATGGGGGGAGAACACTGAAGCTTTCTTT
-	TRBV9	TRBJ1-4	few	CASSNRTATNEKLFF	TGTGCCAGCAGCAACAGGACAGCAACTAATGAAAAACTGTTTTTT
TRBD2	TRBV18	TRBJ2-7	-	CASSSRLADYEQYF	TGTGCCAGCTCATCCCGACTAGCGGATTACGAGCAGTACTTC
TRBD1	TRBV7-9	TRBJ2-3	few	CASSLTGGWADTQYF	TGTGCCAGCAGCTTGACAGGGGGCTGGGCAGATACGCAGTATTTT
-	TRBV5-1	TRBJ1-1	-	CASSGGEDTEAFF	TGCGCCAGCAGTGGAGGGGAGGACACTGAAGCTTTCTTT
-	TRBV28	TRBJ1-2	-	CATDPTGSYGYTF	TGTGCCACGGATCCTACAGGGTCCTATGGCTACACCTTC
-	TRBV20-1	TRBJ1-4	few	CSATRERLFF	TGCAGTGCTACCAGGGAAAGACTGTTTTTT
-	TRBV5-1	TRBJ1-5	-	CASSLDVRGNQPQHF	TGCGCCAGCAGCTTGGACGTTCGAGGAAATCAGCCCCAGCATTTT
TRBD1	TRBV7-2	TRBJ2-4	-	CASSSQGGGIQYF	TGTGCCAGCAGCTCACAGGGGGGTGGCATTCAGTACTTC
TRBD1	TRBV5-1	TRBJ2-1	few	CASSLETGAANEQFF	TGCGCCAGCAGCTTGGAAACAGGGGCCGCCAATGAGCAGTTCTTC
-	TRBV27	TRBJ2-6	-	CASSSKTGSGANVLTF	TGTGCCAGCAGTTCAAAGACAGGCTCTGGGGCCAACGTCCTGACTTTC
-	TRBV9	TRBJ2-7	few	CASSALSGSPYEQYF	TGTGCCAGCAGCGCTCTATCGGGATCACCTTACGAGCAGTACTTC
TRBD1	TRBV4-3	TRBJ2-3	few	CASGRGLTDTQYF	TGCGCCAGCGGTAGGGGGCTCACAGATACGCAGTATTTT
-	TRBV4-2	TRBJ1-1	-	CASSQARWQGEAFF	TGTGCCAGCAGCCAAGCCAGATGGCAGGGTGAAGCTTTCTTT
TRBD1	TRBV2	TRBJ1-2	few	CASSSGTDYGYTF	TGTGCCAGCAGTTCCGGGACAGACTATGGCTACACCTTC
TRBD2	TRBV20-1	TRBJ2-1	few	CSAGTMTEQFF	TGCAGCGCCGGGACTATGACCGAGCAGTTCTTC
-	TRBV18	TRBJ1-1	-	CASSPNREAPEAFF	TGTGCCAGCTCACCAAACAGGGAAGCCCCTGAAGCTTTCTTT